The clone carrying this T cell receptor beta chain has a single count. These data are taken from a study of cytomegalovirus exposure and HLA in healthy donors. Some clones are missing from TCRdb's copy, which holds only in-frame ones; the method was immunoSEQ multiplex PCR. The sample records 150,000 or so clones, more than 70% being singletons. While the first cohort had 500 to 700 subjects, the donors belonged to the separate validation cohort of over a hundred subjects. V gave up 4 bases and J gave up 4 bases; unmatched junction bases: 5. Germline V gene data show CDR1 as SGHRS and CDR2 as YFSETQ. This CDR3 is 14 amino acids long.

Source material: PBMCs. This receptor was identified in a human donor in good health. The chain uses TRBV5-1 and TRBJ1-5, with 7 bases matching TRBD1. The CDR3 DNA reads TGCGCCAGCAGCCCGGGGACAGAAAATCAGCCCCAGCATTTT. It specifies CASSPGTENQPQHF.